Here is one TCR beta chain with its context. There was one heparinised blood draw per donor, averaging approximately 120 mL. The investigators reverse transcribed all of the isolated RNA, so they sequenced expressed TCRB transcripts. Sequencing was performed with immunoSEQ multiplex PCR; in TCRdb, only in-frame clones are kept and a portion is missing. Found here are some 360,000 clones, 15% to 20% of them singletons; the top ten hold approximately 0.043%. The data were obtained in a study of beta chain features in type 1 diabetes. About the study: Similarity in age, gender and cell yields was seen between patients and healthy donors.

V trimming: 4 bases; J trimming: 0 bases; junction bases outside the gene matches: 7. From germline, CDR1 is GTSNPN and CDR2 SVGIG (reference sequence). This CDR3 contains 15 residues. The V gene is TRBV30, the J gene TRBJ2-7; 9 bases align to TRBD1. The sample comprised naive CD4+ T cells from blood. The receptor comes from a woman between 18 and 30 years old in good health. In DNA form, the CDR3 reads TGTGCCTGGATAGGAACGGACAGGGGCTCCTACGAGCAGTACTTC. Its protein is CAWIGTDRGSYEQYF.